The sequence of this TCR beta chain was determined in a study of OX40 agonist ivuxolimab in advanced cancers. Study-wide background: Treatment of patients was with ivuxolimab, an agonistic anti-OX40 (CD134) antibody.

TCRdb keeps only in-frame clones here, not all; method: immunoSEQ multiplex PCR. The sample lists about 48,000 clones, 85% to 90% occurring once. V lost 6 bases and J lost 0, with 14 bases in between. CDR1 LNHDA and CDR2 SQIVND come from the germline V gene (reference sequence). The length of the CDR3 is 15 residues. The chain uses TRBV19 and TRBJ1-1; D ambiguous. This TCR came from an adult with an advanced solid tumor such as melanoma, head and neck, liver or kidney cancer. The sample in question was CD4+ or CD8+ T cells sorted from blood, obtained in a trial of the OX40 agonist ivuxolimab. The CDR3 DNA is TGTGCCAGTAGCATTGAGGGCGGCGTGAACACTGAAGCTTTCTTT. Protein sequence: CASSIEGGVNTEAFF.